A selection of T cell receptor beta chains follows, all from one sample in a study of identical twins. TCRdb redid the calling of the 5' RACE reads with MiXCR, one entry per CDR3 protein. The table shows 520,000 or so distinct CDR3 sequences, with 20% to 25% occurring only once. The sample also formed part of further work on T cells expressing NK-cell markers.

Source material: CD4+ T cells sorted from blood. The source of these receptors is a woman between 18 and 30 years old in good health. Each CDR3 is given with its conserved first and last residue. Each record gives: clone size, CDR3 length, D gene, V gene, J gene, CDR3 protein, CDR3 DNA. D genes are given only for firm matches. Clone size is stated in some rows and not others, as once, few, many or a class when expanded.

clone size: .; CDR3 length: 12; D gene: .; V gene: TRBV29-1; J gene: TRBJ1-1; CDR3 protein: CSSRQAGTEAFF; CDR3 DNA: TGCAGTTCTCGACAGGCGGGGACTGAAGCTTTCTTT
clone size: .; CDR3 length: 13; D gene: .; V gene: TRBV5-1; J gene: TRBJ1-6; CDR3 protein: CASSLEVNSPLHF; CDR3 DNA: TGCGCCAGCAGCTTGGAGGTCAACTCACCCCTCCACTTT
clone size: .; CDR3 length: 15; D gene: .; V gene: TRBV12-3/TRBV12-4; J gene: TRBJ1-1; CDR3 protein: CASSWGFGGGTEAFF; CDR3 DNA: TGTGCCAGCAGCTGGGGCTTCGGGGGAGGGACTGAAGCTTTCTTT
clone size: few; CDR3 length: 16; D gene: TRBD2; V gene: TRBV6-2/TRBV6-3; J gene: TRBJ2-1; CDR3 protein: CASSYSTSGSGNEQFF; CDR3 DNA: TGTGCCAGCAGTTACTCGACTAGCGGGAGTGGTAATGAGCAGTTCTTC
clone size: .; CDR3 length: 14; D gene: .; V gene: TRBV15; J gene: TRBJ1-2; CDR3 protein: CATSREGQGYGYTF; CDR3 DNA: TGTGCCACCAGCAGAGAAGGACAAGGTTATGGCTACACCTTC
clone size: .; CDR3 length: 14; D gene: TRBD1; V gene: TRBV20-1; J gene: TRBJ2-2; CDR3 protein: CSATGTGATGELFF; CDR3 DNA: TGCAGTGCCACCGGGACAGGGGCCACCGGGGAGCTGTTTTTT
clone size: many; CDR3 length: 14; D gene: .; V gene: TRBV6-2/TRBV6-3; J gene: TRBJ2-7; CDR3 protein: CASSYYGSTYEQYF; CDR3 DNA: TGTGCCAGCAGTTATTATGGCAGCACCTACGAGCAGTACTTC
clone size: .; CDR3 length: 17; D gene: .; V gene: TRBV4-2; J gene: TRBJ2-3; CDR3 protein: CASSRGGGEVNTDTQYF; CDR3 DNA: TGTGCCAGCAGCCGGGGCGGGGGCGAGGTGAACACAGATACGCAGTATTTT
clone size: few; CDR3 length: 15; D gene: .; V gene: TRBV7-9; J gene: TRBJ1-4; CDR3 protein: CASSLRETTNEKLFF; CDR3 DNA: TGTGCCAGCAGCTTAAGGGAAACAACTAATGAAAAACTGTTTTTT
clone size: .; CDR3 length: 15; D gene: .; V gene: TRBV5-1; J gene: TRBJ1-1; CDR3 protein: CASSPGSSMNTEAFF; CDR3 DNA: TGCGCCAGCAGCCCCGGCTCCTCCATGAACACTGAAGCTTTCTTT
clone size: once; CDR3 length: 14; D gene: .; V gene: TRBV5-6; J gene: TRBJ2-6; CDR3 protein: CASIGSSGANVLTF; CDR3 DNA: TGTGCCAGCATCGGGAGCTCTGGGGCCAACGTCCTGACTTTC
clone size: few; CDR3 length: 17; D gene: TRBD2; V gene: TRBV5-1; J gene: TRBJ2-3; CDR3 protein: CASSLGPSGGLTDTQYF; CDR3 DNA: TGCGCCAGCAGCTTGGGGCCTAGCGGGGGATTGACAGATACGCAGTATTTT
clone size: .; CDR3 length: 15; D gene: TRBD1; V gene: TRBV7-2; J gene: TRBJ2-1; CDR3 protein: CASKEPGQGGHEQFF; CDR3 DNA: TGTGCCAGCAAGGAACCGGGACAGGGGGGTCATGAGCAGTTCTTC
clone size: .; CDR3 length: 17; D gene: TRBD2; V gene: TRBV12-3/TRBV12-4; J gene: TRBJ2-1; CDR3 protein: CASSYLRAGGSYNEQFF; CDR3 DNA: TGTGCCAGCAGTTATCTCCGAGCGGGGGGCTCCTACAATGAGCAGTTCTTC
clone size: few; CDR3 length: 14; D gene: TRBD1; V gene: TRBV10-3; J gene: TRBJ2-7; CDR3 protein: CAISGTGGTYEQYF; CDR3 DNA: TGTGCCATCAGCGGGACAGGGGGAACCTACGAGCAGTACTTC